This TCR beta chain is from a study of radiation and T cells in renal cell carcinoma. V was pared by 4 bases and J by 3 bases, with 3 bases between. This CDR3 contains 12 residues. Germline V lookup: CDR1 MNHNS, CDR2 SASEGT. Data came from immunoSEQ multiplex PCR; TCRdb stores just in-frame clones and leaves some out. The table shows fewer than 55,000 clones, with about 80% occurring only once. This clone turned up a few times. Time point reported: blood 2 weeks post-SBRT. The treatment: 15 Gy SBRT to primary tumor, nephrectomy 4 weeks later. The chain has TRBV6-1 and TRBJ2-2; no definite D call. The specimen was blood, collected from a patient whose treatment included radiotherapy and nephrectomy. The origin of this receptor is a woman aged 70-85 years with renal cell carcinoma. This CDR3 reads CASSGYTGELFF. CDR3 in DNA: TGTGCCAGCAGTGGGTACACCGGGGAGCTGTTTTTT.